The 22 T cell receptor beta chains given below trace back to one sample, sequenced in a study of blood T cell repertoires in COVID-19 (dated by TCRdb to 2019 to 2021). Receptor amplification or capture employed the immunoSEQ multiplex PCR assay. The immuneACCESS repertoire file appears here via TCRdb, limited to in-frame rearrangements. These files lack a portion of the clones; in checked studies, under half of the deficit traces to unresolved V genes, and the cause of the others is not known. The sample contains 310,000 or so clones, around 89% of them found a single time. The top ten clonotypes cover 1.5% to 2% of the sample. The sample taken for sequencing was PBMCs or T cells enriched from blood (not recorded which). These receptors originate from a woman between 18 and 29 years old with acute COVID-19.

The gene calls are TRBV7-2 and TRBJ2-3, with 7 bases fitting TRBD1. The CDR3 has 16 amino acids. Germline CDR1 is SGHTA and CDR2 is FQGNSA. Losses at the gene ends were 5 bases for V and 1 base for J; bases not matched to a gene: 9. The CDR3 sequence: CASSRERGLRTDTQYF. In DNA, the CDR3 is TGTGCCAGCAGCCGCGAAAGGGGGCTTCGCACAGATACGCAGTATTTT. The variable domain in full, with the rest retrieved from reference TRBV7-2 and TRBJ2-3, is GAGVSQSPSNKVTEKGKDVELRCDPISGHTALYWYRQSLGQGLEFLIYFQGNSAPDKSGLPSDRFSAERTGGSVSTLTIQRTQQEDSAVYLCASSRERGLRTDTQYFGPGTRLTVL.

V is TRBV11-2 and J is TRBJ2-3; 8 bases line up with TRBD1. The germline V gene encodes CDR1 SGHAT and CDR2 FQNNGV. V lost 3 bases and J lost 3; bases outside the gene matches: 5. The CDR3 contains 15 residues. CDR3: CASSFRRQGTDTQYF. CDR3 coding DNA: TGTGCCAGCAGCTTTAGGAGACAGGGGACAGATACGCAGTATTTT.

The V call is TRBV4-3, the J call TRBJ1-3; TRBD1 might be the D (6 bases). V was clipped by 7 bases and J by 1 base, with 14 bases between them. Germline lookup yields CDR1 LGHNA and CDR2 YSLEER. The CDR3 is 15 amino acids. CDR3 DNA sequence: TGCGCCAGCACCTACGGCAGGGGATCTGGAAACACCATATATTTT. Translating gives CASTYGRGSGNTIYF.

DNA of the CDR3: TGTGCCAGCAGTCCGGGACAGGGGTTGGAAAAACTGTTTTTT. Amino acids: CASSPGQGLEKLFF. This sequence joins TRBV28 and TRBJ1-4, with 10 positions matching TRBD1. This CDR3 region has 14 residues. Germline V gene data show CDR1 as MDHEN and CDR2 as SYDVKM. Trimming took 5 bases from V and 8 from J; bases not matched to a gene: 5.

This chain uses TRBV29-1 with TRBJ2-3; the D gene is possibly TRBD2 (5 bases). Germline values: CDR1 SQVTM, CDR2 ANQGSEA. Trimming cost V 1 base and J 4 bases, with 12 bases left between them. CDR3 size: 14 residues. This chain's CDR3 is CSVEVASGADTQYF. The CDR3 coding sequence is TGCAGCGTTGAAGTGGCCAGCGGCGCAGATACGCAGTATTTT.

The CDR3 bases are TGCGCCAGCAGCGTTACCGGGACTAGCGGGAGTAGCGAGCAGTTCTTC. Translated: CASSVTGTSGSSEQFF. This chain connects TRBV5-1 to TRBJ2-1, with 14 bases matching TRBD2. The CDR3 runs 16 residues. Germline loops: CDR1 SGHRS, CDR2 YFSETQ. Trimming took 4 bases from V and 10 from J; bases not matched to a gene: 10.

V and J are TRBV27 and TRBJ2-2; unclear D gene. Germline assignment: CDR1 MNHEY and CDR2 SMNVEV (reference sequence). Trimming pared 4 bases from V and 2 bases from J, leaving 11 bases between. This CDR3 comprises 15 residues. CDR3 nucleotides: TGTGCCAGCAGTTCTCGAGCTTATAACACCGGGGAGCTGTTTTTT. Translation gives CASSSRAYNTGELFF.

This chain connects TRBV19 to TRBJ1-1; possibly TRBD1 for D (5 bases). Germline V lookup: CDR1 LNHDA, CDR2 SQIVND (reference sequence). V was trimmed by 4 bases and J by 1 base, leaving 22 bases between them. The CDR3 loop spans 18 amino acids. In DNA form, the CDR3 reads TGTGCCAGTAGTAAAAGGACACCGGACGGTTGGTGGAACACTGAAGCTTTCTTT. Protein sequence: CASSKRTPDGWWNTEAFF.

This clone was counted once. CDR3 sequence reads: CASSPYRGKLFF. The CDR3 DNA reads as TGTGCCAGCAGCCCTTACAGGGGGAAACTGTTTTTT. The chain has TRBV5-6 and TRBJ1-4; 8 nucleotides match TRBD1. Trimming removed 4 bases from V and 11 bases from J; junction bases left unmatched: 4. This CDR3 is built from 12 residues. Germline V gene lookup returns CDR1 SGHDT and CDR2 YYEEEE.

The chain is built from TRBV4-1 and TRBJ2-3; TRBD2 agrees at 8 bases. This CDR3 region has 14 residues. Germline V CDR1 and CDR2: MGHRA, YSYEKL. Trimming cost V 1 base and J 6 bases; bases outside gene matches: 3. The CDR3 spells CASSQAGRADTQYF. The DNA for the CDR3 is TGCGCCAGCAGCCAAGCCGGGAGGGCCGATACGCAGTATTTT.

The chain links TRBV27 to TRBJ2-2; TRBD2 matches at 7 bases. CDR3 length: 12 amino acids. The V gene's germline CDR1 is MNHEY and CDR2 SMNVEV (reference sequence). The CDR3 nucleotides are TGTTTAGCGGGTACGAACACCGGGGAGCTGTTTTTT. It is translated as CLAGTNTGELFF.

The gene calls are TRBV3-1 (or the pseudogene TRBV3-2) and TRBJ2-3, with D tentatively TRBD1 (6 bases). V lost 0 bases and J lost 5, with 12 bases in between. This CDR3 has 15 residues. Per germline, CDR1 LGHDT and CDR2 YNNKEL (reference sequence). The CDR3 DNA follows: TGTGCCAGCAGCCAAGATGTGGGGGCCCAAGATACGCAGTATTTT. It codes for CASSQDVGAQDTQYF.

This chain connects TRBV7-3 to TRBJ2-3, with 11 bases matching TRBD2. J was trimmed by 1 base and V by 0 bases; bases with no gene match: 6. The CDR3 runs 18 residues. Germline lookup yields CDR1 SGHTA and CDR2 FQGTGA. The CDR3, as DNA: TGTGCCAGCAGCTTAACGGTGGTAGCGGGAGGGGGCACAGATACGCAGTATTTT. This codes for CASSLTVVAGGGTDTQYF.

The chain combines TRBV28 with TRBJ2-7; weak D call: TRBD2 (5 bases). The V gene's germline CDR1 is MDHEN and CDR2 SYDVKM. This CDR3 comprises 13 residues. The germline V and J ends were trimmed by 8 bases and 0 bases, with 11 bases remaining between them. The CDR3 nucleotides are TGTGCCAGCCACCCCGGGAACTCCTACGAGCAGTACTTC. This encodes CASHPGNSYEQYF.

The chain couples TRBV4-1 to TRBJ1-1; 9 bases are shared with TRBD1. The CDR3 has 16 amino acids. Germline values: CDR1 MGHRA, CDR2 YSYEKL. With V trimmed by 0 bases and J by 5 bases, 7 bases remained unmatched. As DNA, the CDR3 is TGCGCCAGCAGCCAAGAGGCGACAGGGGGGGGGACTGAAGCTTTCTTT. It encodes CASSQEATGGGTEAFF.

The V call is TRBV5-1, the J call TRBJ1-1; D remains ambiguous. Germline V gene data show CDR1 as SGHRS and CDR2 as YFSETQ. Trimming took off 0 bases at V and 0 bases at J, with 3 bases between the two ends. The CDR3 has 13 amino acids. The CDR3: CASSLVVNTEAFF. For the CDR3, the DNA is TGCGCCAGCAGCTTGGTAGTGAACACTGAAGCTTTCTTT.

The chain has TRBV9 and TRBJ2-2, with D perhaps matching TRBD2 (6 bases). V gave up 6 bases and J gave up 4 bases, with 13 bases separating them. The germline V gene encodes CDR1 SGDLS and CDR2 YYNGEE. The CDR3 runs to 14 residues. CDR3 coding DNA: TGTGCCAGCAACCCGGGAGACGGCACCGGGGAGCTGTTTTTT. It yields the protein CASNPGDGTGELFF.

This clone was recorded a few times. The chain recombines TRBV6-5 with TRBJ1-1; D might be TRBD1 (5 bases). The CDR3 extends over 14 amino acids. The germline V gene has CDR1 MNHEY and CDR2 SVGAGI. Deletions cut 5 bases from V and 4 bases from J, with 14 bases between. The CDR3 DNA reads TGTGCCAGCAGTCAAACAGGAGATGCCACTGAAGCTTTCTTT. This encodes CASSQTGDATEAFF.

The chain is built from TRBV11-2 and TRBJ2-7; the match to TRBD2 covers 13 bases. J gave up 2 bases and V 2 bases, and 3 bases lay outside the gene matches. The CDR3 runs 16 residues. Germline loops: CDR1 SGHAT, CDR2 FQNNGV. The CDR3 DNA sequence: TGTGCCAGCAGCTTAAAACTAGCGGGAGGGCCCTACGAGCAGTACTTC. It codes for CASSLKLAGGPYEQYF.

The chain carries TRBV27 and TRBJ1-1; 9 bases map to TRBD1. From germline, CDR1 is MNHEY and CDR2 SMNVEV (reference sequence). V dropped 4 bases and J dropped 4; count of bases not matched to a gene: 1. The CDR3 is made up of 13 amino acids. This chain's CDR3 is CASSYRGLTEAFF. The CDR3, as DNA: TGTGCCAGCAGTTACAGGGGGCTCACTGAAGCTTTCTTT.

The CDR3 sequence: CASTGTSGYEQYF. The CDR3 nucleotides read TGTGCCAGCACCGGGACTAGCGGTTACGAGCAGTACTTC. The J gene is TRBJ2-7, the V gene TRBV28, with TRBD2 matching 11 bases. V lost 7 bases and J lost 4; bases outside the gene matches: 3. This CDR3 spans 13 amino acids. The V gene's germline CDR1 is MDHEN and CDR2 SYDVKM.

The chain combines TRBV11-2 with TRBJ2-5, with 10 bases lining up with TRBD1. The CDR3 extends over 17 amino acids. The V gene's germline CDR1 is SGHAT and CDR2 FQNNGV. V lost 1 base and J lost 4; bases outside the gene matches: 9. DNA for the CDR3: TGTGCCAGCAGCTTAGGGAAGGGACAGGGGATAGGAGAGACCCAGTACTTC. Amino acid sequence: CASSLGKGQGIGETQYF.